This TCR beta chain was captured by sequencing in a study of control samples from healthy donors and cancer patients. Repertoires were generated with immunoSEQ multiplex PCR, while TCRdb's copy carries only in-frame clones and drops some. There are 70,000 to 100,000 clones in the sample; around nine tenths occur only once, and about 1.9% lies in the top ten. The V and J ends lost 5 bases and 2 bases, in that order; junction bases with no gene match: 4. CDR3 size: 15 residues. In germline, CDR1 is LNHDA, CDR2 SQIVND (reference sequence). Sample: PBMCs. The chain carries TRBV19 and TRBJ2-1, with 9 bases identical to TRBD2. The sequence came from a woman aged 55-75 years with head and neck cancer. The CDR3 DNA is TGTGCCAGTAGTGCAGCGGGGGGTCCCTACAATGAGCAGTTCTTC. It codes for CASSAAGGPYNEQFF.